This TCR beta chain was obtained from a study of blood T cell repertoires in COVID-19. Overall study: There were acute and convalescent COVID-19 samples, and they came from the United States, Italy and Spain. PBMCs, B-cell-depleted T cells, or T cells were the source of the cDNA or gDNA that made up the material.

Enrolment of Seattle patients took place during active infection, and they were followed longitudinally. Under the authors' procedure: Quantification of nucleated cells was approximated via reference gene primer amplification. Sequencing was performed with immunoSEQ multiplex PCR; in TCRdb, only in-frame clones are kept and a portion is missing. V, J and clone size reflect that table, while D and trimming were determined from the DNA. The repertoire consists of about 130,000 clones, with roughly 83% occurring once and the leading ten covering approximately 5%. Sequences were obtained from peripheral blood. The receptor was derived from a woman between 65 and 79 years old with COVID-19, enrolled during active disease.

CDR3 nucleotide sequence: TGTGCCATCAGGCCTGGCGGACTAGCGGGGGGTAAGGATGAGCAGTTCTTC. Encoded protein: CAIRPGGLAGGKDEQFF. The chain is built from TRBV10-3 and TRBJ2-1; 14 bases fit TRBD2. The CDR3 is 17 residues long. Germline V gives CDR1 ENHRY, CDR2 SYGVKD. The trim removed 6 bases at V and 8 bases at J, leaving 12 bases unmatched.